Following are 7 T cell receptor beta chains from one sample sequenced in a study of CD8 T cells in Susac syndrome. Random hexamers were used to reverse transcribe the RNA input (roughly 0.5 to 1 ug). MiXCR, applied by TCRdb to the immunoSEQ multiplex PCR reads, yields one record per CDR3 protein. Of about 130,000 distinct CDR3 sequences detected, approximately 94% appear once; the ten largest clones hold 0.1% to 0.15%. The sequenced sample consisted of CD4+ T cells from PBMCs. Receptor source: a human donor with multiple sclerosis.

This chain links TRBV5-1 with TRBJ2-7; possible D gene TRBD1, 6 bases. The germline gives CDR1 SGHRS, CDR2 YFSETQ. This CDR3 is 16 amino acids long. V was cut by 3 bases and J by 4 bases, with 20 bases left in between. The CDR3 reads CASSSINQGNRYEQYF. As DNA, the CDR3 is TGCGCCAGCAGCTCCATAAATCAGGGGAATCGGTACGAGCAGTACTTC.

CDR3 bases: TGTGCCTGGGTCGGGAGCCGCTATGGCTACACCTTC. It yields the protein CAWVGSRYGYTF. The rearrangement joins TRBV30 to TRBJ1-2; the D is unclear. Per germline, CDR1 GTSNPN and CDR2 SVGIG (reference sequence). This CDR3 region has 12 residues. V shed 5 bases and J shed 4 bases, with 11 bases lying between them.

The chain is built from TRBV6-6 and TRBJ1-2; the D gene is possibly TRBD1 (6 bases). The CDR3 has 13 amino acids. Germline CDR1 and CDR2: MNHNY and SVGAGI (reference sequence). Trimming took 4 bases from V and 9 from J, leaving 15 bases between them. In nucleotides, the CDR3 is TGTGCCAGCAGTTCTACCTACAGGGTACGCTACACCTTC. Translated: CASSSTYRVRYTF.

The V and J genes are TRBV30 and TRBJ2-6; TRBD1 matches 8 bases. Germline CDR1 is GTSNPN and CDR2 is SVGIG (reference sequence). The V gene end was trimmed by 3 bases and the J gene end by 2 bases; junction bases not matched to a gene: 12. The CDR3 covers 18 residues. In DNA form, the CDR3 reads TGTGCCTGGAGCCCGGTCCGGACAGGGCGTCCTGGGGCCAACGTCCTGACTTTC. Amino acids: CAWSPVRTGRPGANVLTF.

The table lists this clonotype with a count of one. This rearrangement joins TRBV5-6 to TRBJ1-5; D gene ambiguous. The germline V and J ends were trimmed by 2 bases and 0 bases, with 6 bases remaining between them. This CDR3 has 14 residues. The germline V gene has CDR1 SGHDT and CDR2 YYEEEE. The CDR3 DNA sequence: TGTGCCAGCAGCTTTGGCCGTAGCAATCAGCCCCAGCATTTT. Its protein is CASSFGRSNQPQHF.

The V gene is TRBV6-2 or TRBV6-3, the J gene TRBJ2-5; D call uncertain. V was pared by 4 bases and J by 5 bases, with 17 bases between. The CDR3 consists of 15 residues. Germline V gene data show CDR1 as MNHEY and CDR2 as SVGEGT. CDR3 loop: CASSLPHSAVETQYF. In DNA form, the CDR3 reads TGTGCCAGCAGTTTGCCCCACAGCGCGGTGGAGACCCAGTACTTC.

The chain couples TRBV18 to TRBJ1-5, with D perhaps matching TRBD1 (5 bases). This CDR3 has 16 residues. Germline values: CDR1 KGHSH, CDR2 LQKENI. V lost 6 bases to trimming and J lost 1 base, with 16 bases between them. The CDR3 DNA is TGTGCCAGCTCGCGCGGGGGGTTCGGAAGCAATCAGCCCCAGCATTTT. Translated: CASSRGGFGSNQPQHF. Looking up the rest from reference TRBV18 and TRBJ1-5 gives the full variable domain: NAGVMQNPRHLVRRRGQEARLRCSPMKGHSHVYWYRQLPEEGLKFMVYLQKENIIDESGMPKERFSAEFPKEGPSILRIQQVVRGDSAAYFCASSRGGFGSNQPQHFGDGTRLSIL.